This TCR beta chain was retrieved from a study of blood T cell repertoires in COVID-19. Source study methods: Nucleated cell number was recorded as an estimate derived from reference gene primer amplification. Data came from immunoSEQ multiplex PCR; TCRdb stores just in-frame clones and leaves some out. D and trimming come from the DNA, and the V and J calls and clone size come from that table. The sample consists of about 500,000 clones, roughly 87% of them appearing once. The CDR3 totals 15 residues. The germline V gene has CDR1 MNHEY and CDR2 SVGAGI. The ends lost 4 bases at V and 5 bases at J; junction bases unmatched: 6.

This TCR was sampled from a man aged 18-30 years with COVID-19, enrolled during active disease. What was sequenced was peripheral blood. J is TRBJ1-5 and V is TRBV6-5; 9 positions agree with TRBD1. CDR3 DNA: TGTGCCAGCAGTTCCGGGACAGGGCTAGATCAGCCCCAGCATTTT. Encoded protein: CASSSGTGLDQPQHF.